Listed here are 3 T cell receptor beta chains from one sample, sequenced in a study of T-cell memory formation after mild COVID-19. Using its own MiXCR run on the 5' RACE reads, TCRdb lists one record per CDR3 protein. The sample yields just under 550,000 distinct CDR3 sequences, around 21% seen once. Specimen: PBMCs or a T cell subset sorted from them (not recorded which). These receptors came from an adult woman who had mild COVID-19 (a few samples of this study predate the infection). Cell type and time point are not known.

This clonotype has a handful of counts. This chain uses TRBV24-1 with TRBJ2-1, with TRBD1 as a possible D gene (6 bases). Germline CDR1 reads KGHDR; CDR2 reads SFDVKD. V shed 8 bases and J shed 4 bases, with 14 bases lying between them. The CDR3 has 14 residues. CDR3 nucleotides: TGTGCCACCAATGCAGGGGTCGCGTACAATGAGCAGTTCTTC. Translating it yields CATNAGVAYNEQFF.

This CDR3 is CASSLADRGRTEAFF. The CDR3, as DNA: TGTGCCAGCAGCTTAGCGGACAGGGGACGGACTGAAGCTTTCTTT. The genes are TRBV7-8 and TRBJ1-1, with 9 bases matching TRBD1. Germline V gives CDR1 SGHVS, CDR2 FQNEAQ. V was pared by 0 bases and J by 5 bases, with 4 bases of the junction left unmatched. The CDR3 contains 15 residues.

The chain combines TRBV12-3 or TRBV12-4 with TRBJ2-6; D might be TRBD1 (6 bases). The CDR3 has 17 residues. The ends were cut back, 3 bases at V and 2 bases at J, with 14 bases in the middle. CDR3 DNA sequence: TGTGCCAGCAGTTTGTACAGGGTGGCTCCTGGGGCCAACGTCCTGACTTTC. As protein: CASSLYRVAPGANVLTF.